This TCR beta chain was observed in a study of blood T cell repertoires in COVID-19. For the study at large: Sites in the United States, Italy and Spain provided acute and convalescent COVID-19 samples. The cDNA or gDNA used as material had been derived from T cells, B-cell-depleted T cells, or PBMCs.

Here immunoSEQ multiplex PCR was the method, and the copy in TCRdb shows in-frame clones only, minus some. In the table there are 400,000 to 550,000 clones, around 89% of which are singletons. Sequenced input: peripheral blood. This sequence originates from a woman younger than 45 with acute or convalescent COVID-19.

Written as DNA, the CDR3 is TGTGCCAGCAGTTTCTCGGGGAGGGTTGAAGCTTTCTTT. Protein sequence: CASSFSGRVEAFF. This chain links TRBV12-3 or TRBV12-4 with TRBJ1-1; D not resolved. The germline V and J ends were trimmed by 3 bases and 7 bases, with 12 bases remaining between them. The CDR3 consists of 13 residues.